A selection of T cell receptor beta chains follows, all from one sample in a study of blood T cell repertoires in COVID-19. Only in-frame clones appear in the TCRdb table, and some are missing; sequencing was by immunoSEQ multiplex PCR. The sample consists of approximately 200,000 clones, approximately 86% of them appearing once. The sample consisted of PBMCs or T cells enriched from blood (not recorded which). Every receptor here comes from a woman aged 25-40 years who had been exposed to COVID-19. The CDR3 runs from the conserved cysteine through the conserved F or W. A D gene is named only where the DNA matches it firmly. A row's size may be missing; if present it is once, few, many or a size class.

D: NA
size: NA
J: TRBJ2-1
V: TRBV3-1/TRBV3-2
CDR3: CASSHPSSGFSYNEQFF
DNA: TGTGCCAGCAGCCACCCCTCAAGCGGGTTTTCCTACAATGAGCAGTTCTTC

D: NA
size: NA
J: TRBJ2-6
V: TRBV18
CDR3: CASSRQDSGANVLTF
DNA: TGTGCCAGCTCTAGACAGGACTCTGGGGCCAACGTCCTGACTTTC

D: NA
size: few
J: TRBJ1-1
V: TRBV6-1
CDR3: CASSETLQGVNEAFF
DNA: TGTGCCAGCAGTGAAACCCTACAGGGTGTGAACGAAGCTTTCTTT

D: TRBD1
size: NA
J: TRBJ1-2
V: TRBV27
CDR3: CASRSISAGGDYGYTF
DNA: TGTGCCAGCAGGTCCATCTCGGCAGGGGGCGACTATGGCTACACCTTC

D: TRBD1
size: few
J: TRBJ2-7
V: TRBV19
CDR3: CASSMGTDSYEQYF
DNA: TGTGCCAGTAGTATGGGGACAGACTCCTACGAGCAGTACTTC

D: TRBD1
size: NA
J: TRBJ1-2
V: TRBV2
CDR3: CASSEGGQGLGYGYTF
DNA: TGTGCCAGCAGTGAAGGGGGACAGGGTTTAGGCTATGGCTACACCTTC

D: NA
size: NA
J: TRBJ2-1
V: TRBV25-1
CDR3: CASSAVPRNEQFF
DNA: TGTGCCAGCTCGGCGGTACCAAGGAATGAGCAGTTCTTC

D: NA
size: NA
J: TRBJ2-7
V: TRBV2
CDR3: CASSDLNYEQYF
DNA: TGTGCCAGCAGTGATTTAAACTACGAGCAGTACTTC

D: TRBD2
size: NA
J: TRBJ2-2
V: TRBV7-2
CDR3: CASSFSGGANTGELFF
DNA: TGTGCCAGCAGCTTTAGCGGGGGGGCGAACACCGGGGAGCTGTTTTTT

D: TRBD1
size: NA
J: TRBJ1-2
V: TRBV4-1
CDR3: CASSQDVDRGWFGYTF
DNA: TGCGCCAGCAGCCAAGATGTGGACAGGGGTTGGTTTGGCTACACCTTC

D: NA
size: NA
J: TRBJ2-2
V: TRBV12-3/TRBV12-4
CDR3: CASSHRNTGELFF
DNA: TGTGCCAGCAGCCACAGGAACACCGGGGAGCTGTTTTTT

D: TRBD2
size: NA
J: TRBJ2-7
V: TRBV3-1/TRBV3-2
CDR3: CASSPTSEAYEQYF
DNA: TGTGCCAGCAGCCCGACTAGCGAGGCCTACGAGCAGTACTTC

D: TRBD1
size: NA
J: TRBJ1-1
V: TRBV5-1
CDR3: CASSSRDRGSEAFF
DNA: TGCGCCAGCAGCTCCCGGGACAGGGGATCTGAAGCTTTCTTT

D: NA
size: once
J: TRBJ1-2
V: TRBV20-1
CDR3: CSAGVEDGYTF
DNA: TGCAGTGCAGGGGTCGAGGATGGCTACACCTTC

D: TRBD2
size: NA
J: TRBJ2-2
V: TRBV12-5
CDR3: CASGFASGGAPGELFF
DNA: TGTGCTAGTGGTTTTGCTAGCGGGGGGGCCCCCGGGGAGCTGTTTTTT

D: TRBD1
size: NA
J: TRBJ2-2
V: TRBV7-8
CDR3: CASSGYGQGGTGELFF
DNA: TGTGCCAGCAGCGGATACGGACAGGGGGGCACCGGGGAGCTGTTTTTT

D: NA
size: NA
J: TRBJ2-3
V: TRBV6-5
CDR3: CASSYGSRGPTDTQYF
DNA: TGTGCCAGCAGTTACGGGTCGCGGGGGCCCACAGATACGCAGTATTTT

D: NA
size: once
J: TRBJ2-1
V: TRBV5-1
CDR3: CASSPPGAYNEQFF
DNA: TGCGCCAGCAGTCCCCCGGGGGCCTACAATGAGCAGTTCTTC

D: TRBD1
size: NA
J: TRBJ1-1
V: TRBV6-5
CDR3: CASSYLGQANTEAFF
DNA: TGTGCCAGCAGTTACTTGGGACAGGCGAACACTGAAGCTTTCTTT

D: TRBD2
size: NA
J: TRBJ2-3
V: TRBV7-2
CDR3: CASSPSGGVVDTQYF
DNA: TGTGCCAGCAGTCCAAGCGGGGGAGTGGTGGATACGCAGTATTTT

D: TRBD1
size: NA
J: TRBJ1-3
V: TRBV7-2
CDR3: CASSWLQGDSGNTIYF
DNA: TGTGCCAGCAGTTGGCTACAGGGGGACTCTGGAAACACCATATATTTT

D: NA
size: NA
J: TRBJ1-1
V: TRBV4-2
CDR3: CASSQEVGASEAFF
DNA: TGTGCCAGCAGCCAAGAAGTGGGGGCTTCTGAAGCTTTCTTT

D: TRBD1
size: NA
J: TRBJ2-7
V: TRBV7-8
CDR3: CASSMRQGLYEQYF
DNA: TGTGCCAGCAGCATGCGACAGGGGCTTTACGAGCAGTACTTC

D: TRBD2
size: NA
J: TRBJ2-2
V: TRBV7-6
CDR3: CASSFFSGGENTGELFF
DNA: TGTGCCAGCAGCTTCTTCAGCGGGGGCGAGAACACCGGGGAGCTGTTTTTT

D: NA
size: NA
J: TRBJ1-1
V: TRBV12-3/TRBV12-4
CDR3: CASSLMGGKTFF
DNA: TGTGCCAGCAGTTTAATGGGGGGGAAAACTTTCTTT

D: NA
size: once
J: TRBJ2-7
V: TRBV24-1
CDR3: CATSDPPGYEQYF
DNA: TGTGCCACCAGTGATCCCCCGGGGTACGAGCAGTACTTC

D: TRBD1
size: NA
J: TRBJ1-2
V: TRBV19
CDR3: CASSDWTGGGYTF
DNA: TGTGCCAGTAGTGACTGGACAGGGGGTGGCTACACCTTC

D: TRBD1
size: NA
J: TRBJ1-4
V: TRBV30
CDR3: CAWSVGTGLNEKLFF
DNA: TGTGCCTGGAGCGTTGGGACAGGTCTTAATGAAAAACTGTTTTTT

D: NA
size: NA
J: TRBJ1-1
V: TRBV10-3
CDR3: CAISESTLGASTEAFF
DNA: TGTGCCATCAGTGAGTCGACCCTGGGGGCCTCCACTGAAGCTTTCTTT

D: TRBD2
size: NA
J: TRBJ2-3
V: TRBV6-2/TRBV6-3
CDR3: CASSKFSGASTDTQYF
DNA: TGTGCCAGCAGTAAATTTAGCGGGGCTAGCACAGATACGCAGTATTTT

D: TRBD1
size: few
J: TRBJ1-2
V: TRBV5-6
CDR3: CASSPPTGNYGYTF
DNA: TGTGCCAGCAGCCCACCGACAGGGAACTATGGCTACACCTTC

D: NA
size: NA
J: TRBJ1-6
V: TRBV7-9
CDR3: CASSSGTPLHF
DNA: TGTGCCAGCAGCTCGGGTACACCCCTCCACTTT

D: NA
size: NA
J: TRBJ2-2
V: TRBV3-1/TRBV3-2
CDR3: CASSQDGHGGGGYTGELFF
DNA: TGTGCCAGCAGCCAAGATGGCCACGGCGGGGGCGGTTACACCGGGGAGCTGTTTTTT

D: TRBD1
size: NA
J: TRBJ1-2
V: TRBV2
CDR3: CASTKGQGRVGYTF
DNA: TGTGCCAGCACCAAGGGACAGGGAAGGGTTGGCTACACCTTC

D: TRBD1
size: NA
J: TRBJ2-7
V: TRBV5-1
CDR3: CASSPGTGVSYEQYF
DNA: TGCGCCAGCAGCCCAGGGACAGGAGTCTCCTACGAGCAGTACTTC

D: NA
size: NA
J: TRBJ2-5
V: TRBV6-5
CDR3: CASSYGGRGQETQYF
DNA: TGTGCCAGCAGTTACGGTGGCAGGGGTCAAGAGACCCAGTACTTC

D: NA
size: NA
J: TRBJ1-2
V: TRBV19
CDR3: CASSTRGGGYGYTF
DNA: TGTGCCAGTAGTACCCGGGGGGGCGGCTATGGCTACACCTTC

D: TRBD2
size: NA
J: TRBJ2-6
V: TRBV27
CDR3: CASSFSRLAANTLNNSGANVLTF
DNA: TGTGCCAGCAGTTTCTCGAGACTAGCGGCCAATACACTGAATAACTCTGGGGCCAACGTCCTGACTTTC

D: TRBD1
size: NA
J: TRBJ1-5
V: TRBV19
CDR3: CASSSGTGEIYSNQPQHF
DNA: TGTGCCAGTAGCTCCGGGACAGGGGAAATCTATAGCAATCAGCCCCAGCATTTT

D: NA
size: NA
J: TRBJ1-5
V: TRBV18
CDR3: CASSPRDGNQPQHF
DNA: TGTGCCAGCTCACCAAGAGATGGCAATCAGCCCCAGCATTTT

D: TRBD1
size: NA
J: TRBJ1-2
V: TRBV3-1/TRBV3-2
CDR3: CASSQTQGRSGYTF
DNA: TGTGCCAGCAGCCAGACACAGGGGAGAAGTGGCTACACCTTC

D: NA
size: NA
J: TRBJ2-5
V: TRBV3-1/TRBV3-2
CDR3: CASSQGLGPRGETQYF
DNA: TGTGCCAGCAGCCAAGGATTGGGACCGCGGGGTGAGACCCAGTACTTC

D: NA
size: NA
J: TRBJ2-7
V: TRBV24-1
CDR3: CATSSESSSYEQYF
DNA: TGTGCCACCAGTTCGGAGTCGAGCTCCTACGAGCAGTACTTC

D: NA
size: once
J: TRBJ1-3
V: TRBV2
CDR3: CASSGGTAGNTIYF
DNA: TGTGCCAGCAGCGGCGGGACGGCTGGAAACACCATATATTTT

D: TRBD1
size: NA
J: TRBJ2-2
V: TRBV9
CDR3: CASRRTGGMAGELFF
DNA: TGTGCCAGCCGGCGGACAGGCGGAATGGCCGGGGAGCTGTTTTTT

D: NA
size: NA
J: TRBJ1-1
V: TRBV10-3
CDR3: CAIGGGVNTEAFF
DNA: TGTGCCATCGGGGGAGGGGTGAACACTGAAGCTTTCTTT

D: NA
size: few
J: TRBJ1-6
V: TRBV5-4
CDR3: CASSLWGDEYYNSPLHF
DNA: TGTGCCAGCAGCTTGTGGGGGGACGAATACTATAATTCACCCCTCCACTTT

D: NA
size: NA
J: TRBJ2-5
V: TRBV5-1
CDR3: CASSSGTSLQETQYF
DNA: TGCGCCAGCAGCTCAGGGACTTCCCTCCAAGAGACCCAGTACTTC

D: TRBD1
size: NA
J: TRBJ1-2
V: TRBV5-4
CDR3: CASSLGRDRGRYGYTF
DNA: TGTGCCAGCAGCCTGGGCCGGGACAGGGGGAGATATGGCTACACCTTC